Described below is a single T cell receptor beta chain sequence and its context. This sample is drawn from a study of patients and donors after allogeneic stem cell transplantation. Germline CDR1 LNHNV, CDR2 YYDKDF (reference sequence). Trimming pared 6 bases from V and 0 bases from J, leaving 11 bases between. CDR3 size: 14 residues. TCRdb analysed the RT-PCR reads with MiXCR anew, one entry per CDR3 protein. The data show 150,000 to 200,000 distinct CDR3 sequences, about 32% seen once. The sequence was collected from a human donor who was either an allogeneic HSCT recipient or a stem cell or donor lymphocyte infusion donor (not recorded which). It is not recorded whose cells these are; they may come from a transplant donor. The chain uses TRBV15 and TRBJ1-1; D remains ambiguous. Sequenced sample: blood, either unsorted or a sorted T cell fraction (not recorded which). This CDR3 reads CATRGPLVNTEAFF. For the CDR3, the DNA is TGTGCCACCAGGGGCCCTTTAGTGAACACTGAAGCTTTCTTT.